This T cell receptor beta chain was documented in a study of blood T cell repertoires in COVID-19. The germline CDR1 and CDR2 sequences are SGHRS and YFSETQ. This CDR3 has 16 residues. J gave up 4 bases and V 3 bases, and 8 bases lay outside the gene matches. The data were produced by immunoSEQ multiplex PCR, yet TCRdb's version contains in-frame clones alone and is incomplete. The sample records around 54,000 clones, more than 75% being singletons. The chain joins TRBV5-1 to TRBJ1-3, with 9 positions matching TRBD1. The specimen sequenced was PBMCs or T cells enriched from blood (not recorded which). This receptor was identified in a woman between 45 and 60 years old with acute COVID-19. The CDR3 DNA sequence: TGCGCCAGCAGCTACGCTGGACAGGGGCAGGGAAACACCATATATTTT. This translates into CASSYAGQGQGNTIYF. The entire variable domain, with the rest obtained from reference TRBV5-1 and TRBJ1-3, is as follows: KAGVTQTPRYLIKTRGQQVTLSCSPISGHRSVSWYQQTPGQGLQFLFEYFSETQRNKGNFPGRFSGRQFSNSRSEMNVSTLELGDSALYLCASSYAGQGQGNTIYFGEGSWLTVV.